This T cell receptor beta chain was sequenced for a study of OX40 agonist ivuxolimab in advanced cancers. The V gene lost 2 bases and the J gene lost 3 bases, with 15 bases spanning the gap. The CDR3 is made up of 16 amino acids. In germline, CDR1 is LNHNV, CDR2 YYDKDF (reference sequence). Sequencing was performed with immunoSEQ multiplex PCR; in TCRdb, only in-frame clones are kept and a portion is missing. The profile covers more than 90,000 clones, with about 80% appearing a single time and roughly 1.5% taken by the ten largest. The TCR was taken from an adult with an advanced solid tumor such as melanoma, head and neck, liver or kidney cancer. The chain employs TRBV15 and TRBJ2-3; D is perhaps TRBD2 (6 bases). This sample comprised CD4+ or CD8+ T cells sorted from blood, obtained in a trial of the OX40 agonist ivuxolimab. For the CDR3, the DNA is TGTGCCACCAGCAGATTCATCGGGGGTGCGACAGATACGCAGTATTTT. Residues: CATSRFIGGATDTQYF.